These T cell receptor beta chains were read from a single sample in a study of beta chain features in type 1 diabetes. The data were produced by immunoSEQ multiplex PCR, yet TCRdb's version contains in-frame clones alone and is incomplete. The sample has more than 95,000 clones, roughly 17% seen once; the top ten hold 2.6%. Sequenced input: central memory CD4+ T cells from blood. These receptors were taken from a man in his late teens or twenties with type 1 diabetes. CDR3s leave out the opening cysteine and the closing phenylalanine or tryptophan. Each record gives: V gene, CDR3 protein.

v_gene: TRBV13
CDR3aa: ASSYSKGLAGASEQF

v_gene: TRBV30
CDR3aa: AWRRTGEKLF

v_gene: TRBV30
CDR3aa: AWRDGTNTEAF

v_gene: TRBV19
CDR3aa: ASSLHRTSGSYEQY

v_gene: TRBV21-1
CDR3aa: ASPPGGDSPDTQY

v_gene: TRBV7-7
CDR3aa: ASSFRGSTDTQY

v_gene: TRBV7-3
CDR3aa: ASSQGQNTEAF

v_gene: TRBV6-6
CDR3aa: ASRLRTAGPYEQY

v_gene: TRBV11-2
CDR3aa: ASSIIRGNTGELF

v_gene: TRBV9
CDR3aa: ASSVGTGEGYEQY